The following is a T cell receptor beta chain sequence with its context. Its matching antigen is unknown. Version v3.0 of the immunoSEQ assay was performed at survey level. The protocol was immunoSEQ multiplex PCR, while the TCRdb copy is restricted to in-frame clones and leaves out a portion. This sample carries just over 35,000 clones, approximately 85% of them seen once, and the ten largest clones take over 9.5%. The data originate from a study of long-term antiretroviral therapy in people with HIV. With V trimmed by 3 bases and J by 1 base, 0 bases remained unmatched. CDR3 length: 14 amino acids. The germline gives CDR1 KGHSH, CDR2 LQKENI. Whole-study findings and limits: Clonal expansions arising prior to ART prevailed in the repertoire at every time point.

This specimen consisted of unsorted PBMCs, obtained 2.2 years after starting antiretroviral therapy. The clonotype comes from a young man with HIV. The rearrangement links TRBV18 to TRBJ1-5; 7 nucleotides agree with TRBD1. Written as DNA, the CDR3 is TGTGCCAGCTCACCGGACAGGAGCAATCAGCCCCAGCATTTT. Translation gives CASSPDRSNQPQHF.